This T cell receptor (beta chain) is drawn from a study of immune heterogeneity within non-small cell lung tumors. Amplification of TCR beta CDR3 was performed by multiplex PCR with 32 V and 13 J primers. TCRdb re-called the multiplex PCR reads through MiXCR, storing one row per CDR3 protein. The profile shows 9,000 to 13,000 distinct CDR3 sequences, around 30% of them singletons. General study points: Largely different high-frequency T-cell receptor beta clonotypes were found between individual patients.

The CDR3 has 15 amino acids. Germline assignment: CDR1 LGHDT and CDR2 YNNKEL (reference sequence). V was cut by 4 bases and J by 2 bases, with 12 bases left in between. Of note for this clonotype: The antigen remains undetermined.

With around 550 ng used per sample, the template was genomic DNA from bulk tumor. Several widely spaced biopsies per primary tumor were taken during surgery. The study enrolled patients with untreated, newly diagnosed non-small cell lung cancer who underwent curative surgery. Study donors were patients with a new diagnosis of non-small cell lung cancer who underwent surgery with curative intent. The V call is TRBV3-1, the J call TRBJ1-3, with unresolved D. Specimen: lung tumor tissue. The receptor's source is a woman between 45 and 65 years old with non-small cell lung cancer. The CDR3 DNA follows: TGTGCCAGCAGCCCCAACGGTGGGGCTGGAAACACCATATATTTT. Translating it yields CASSPNGGAGNTIYF. The full variable domain, with the rest looked up from reference TRBV3-1 and TRBJ1-3, is DTAVSQTPKYLVTQMGNDKSIKCEQNLGHDTMYWYKQDSKKFLKIMFSYNNKELIINETVPNRFSPKSPDKAHLNLHINSLELGDSAVYFCASSPNGGAGNTIYFGEGSWLTVV.